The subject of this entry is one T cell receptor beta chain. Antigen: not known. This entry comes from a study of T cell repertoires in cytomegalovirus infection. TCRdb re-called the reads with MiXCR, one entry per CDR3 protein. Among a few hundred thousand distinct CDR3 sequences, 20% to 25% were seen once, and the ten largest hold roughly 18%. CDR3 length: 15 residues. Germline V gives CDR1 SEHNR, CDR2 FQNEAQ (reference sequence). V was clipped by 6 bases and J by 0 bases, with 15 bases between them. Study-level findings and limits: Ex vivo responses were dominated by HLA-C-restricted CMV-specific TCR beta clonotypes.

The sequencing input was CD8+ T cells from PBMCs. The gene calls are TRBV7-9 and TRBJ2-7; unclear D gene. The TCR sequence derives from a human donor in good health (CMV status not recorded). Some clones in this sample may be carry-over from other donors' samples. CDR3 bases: TGTGCCAGCAGTCAGACATATCCCAGCTCCTACGAGCAGTACTTC. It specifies CASSQTYPSSYEQYF.